The 14 T cell receptor beta chains listed next were all sequenced from one sample in a study of metastatic and nonmetastatic thyroid tumors. MiXCR re-clonotyped the PCR reads for TCRdb. The profile covers more than 65,000 clones, with 14% appearing a single time and approximately 7% taken by the ten largest. No patient had received any treatment before thyroid surgery. Sample: blood. The receptor set was obtained from a male donor with papillary thyroid cancer or a benign thyroid nodule (not recorded which). Some clones in this sample may be carry-over from other donors' samples.

This clone has a count of ten or more. The chain joins TRBV10-3 to TRBJ1-5; D remains unclear. This CDR3 is built from 13 residues. CDR1 and CDR2 (germline): ENHRY, SYGVKD. V shed 11 bases and J shed 5 bases, with 16 bases lying between them. The CDR3 DNA is TGTGCCTCTTCATTAGCCGGCGATCAGCCCCAGCATTTT. It yields the protein CASSLAGDQPQHF.

This clone was detected ten times or more. The gene calls are TRBV10-2 and TRBJ1-5, with 11 bases that match TRBD1. V lost 6 bases, J lost 6 bases, and 4 bases stayed unmatched. Germline-derived CDR1 and CDR2 are WSHSY and SAAADI. There are 14 residues in the CDR3. CDR3 in amino acids: CASSPDRGLQPQHF. In nucleotides, the CDR3 is TGCGCCAGCAGCCCGGACAGGGGGCTTCAGCCCCAGCATTTT.

This clone was picked up many times. V usage is TRBV6-2 or TRBV6-3 and J usage is TRBJ1-1; TRBD1 agrees at 7 bases. Germline-derived CDR1 and CDR2 are MNHEY and SVGEGT. This CDR3 spans 16 amino acids. The V segment lost 6 bases and the J segment 3 bases; nucleotides outside the gene matches: 13. CDR3 coding DNA: TGTGCCAGCAGGAAAAAATTCACAGGGGTCTACACTGAAGCTTTCTTT. This gives the protein CASRKKFTGVYTEAFF.

The chain uses TRBV20-1 and TRBJ2-7; D remains unclear. This CDR3 contains 12 residues. The germline gives CDR1 DFQATT, CDR2 SNEGSKA (reference sequence). V was clipped by 3 bases and J by 0 bases, with 6 bases between them. The CDR3 protein is CSASGLSYEQYF. The CDR3, as DNA: TGCAGTGCTAGCGGCCTCTCCTACGAGCAGTACTTC.

CDR3 bases: TGTGCCAGCAGTTATTTCGGGACTAGCGTGAGATACAATGAGCAGTTCTTC. Its translation is CASSYFGTSVRYNEQFF. V gene TRBV6-2 or TRBV6-3 combines with J gene TRBJ2-1; 10 bases are shared with TRBD2. The CDR3 length is 17 residues. Germline lookup yields CDR1 MNHEY and CDR2 SVGEGT. J was trimmed by 4 bases and V by 3 bases; bases with no gene match: 9.

This clone occurred many times. A read error is possible here, since a much larger clone lies one base away. The chain links TRBV2 to TRBJ2-1; 11 nucleotides line up with TRBD2. Looked up from germline, CDR1 is SNHLY and CDR2 is FYNNEI. The CDR3 loop spans 15 amino acids. This CDR3 is CAGSDRLAGKNEQFF. CDR3 in DNA: TGTGCCGGCAGCGACCGACTAGCGGGAAAAAATGAGCAGTTCTTC.

This clone was found many times. The rearrangement joins TRBV7-2 to TRBJ1-4; D is uncertain. V was cut by 2 bases and J by 6 bases, with 10 bases left in between. CDR3 length: 14 amino acids. CDR1 SGHTA and CDR2 FQGNSA come from the germline V gene. CDR3 protein: CASSLYGQDEKLFF. The CDR3 region has the DNA TGTGCCAGCAGCTTATATGGGCAGGATGAAAAACTGTTTTTT.

In its sample, this clone was seen many times. The identical CDR3 is also encoded by other nucleotide sequences in the sample. This rearrangement joins TRBV4-1 to TRBJ2-1, with 11 bases identical to TRBD2. J was trimmed by 6 bases and V by 3 bases; bases with no gene match: 10. This CDR3 is 17 amino acids long. Per the germline V gene, CDR1 is MGHRA and CDR2 is YSYEKL. The CDR3 sequence is CASSHRLAGGPANEQFF. CDR3 sequence (DNA): TGCGCCAGCAGCCACCGGTTAGCGGGAGGGCCGGCCAATGAGCAGTTCTTC.

This clone has only a few counts. This clone may be a read error of a much larger clone one base away. The rearrangement joins TRBV5-1 to TRBJ2-1; possible D gene TRBD2, 6 bases. Germline CDR1 and CDR2: SGHRS and YFSETQ. The CDR3 length is 15 residues. CDR3 bases: TGCGCCAGCAGCTCCGGGGGAGCGGTCCCAATAGAGCGGTTCTTC. Translating it yields CASSSGGAVPIERFF.

This clone occurred many times. V and J are TRBV14 and TRBJ2-1; 10 nucleotides match TRBD2. The J segment lost 9 bases and the V segment lost 1 base, leaving 6 bases of the junction unmatched. This CDR3 is 15 amino acids long. CDR1 SGHDN and CDR2 FVKESK come from the germline V gene. This CDR3 reads CASSQGASGRFEQFF. For the CDR3, the DNA is TGTGCCAGCAGCCAAGGGGCTAGCGGGAGATTTGAGCAGTTCTTC.

This clone has a count of ten or more. The J gene is TRBJ1-1, the V gene TRBV14; tentatively, D is TRBD1 (6 bases). In germline, CDR1 is SGHDN, CDR2 FVKESK. This CDR3 spans 15 amino acids. V gave up 2 bases and J gave up 5 bases, with 15 bases separating them. DNA of the CDR3: TGTGCCAGCAGCCAATGGGCAGGGGCGCGGACTGAAGCTTTCTTT. Translating it yields CASSQWAGARTEAFF.

This clone was observed many times. J is TRBJ1-1 and V is TRBV7-2, with unresolved D. Trimming removed 3 bases at V and 3 bases at J, with 8 bases between. Germline V CDR1 and CDR2: SGHTA, FQGNSA. This CDR3 spans 13 amino acids. In DNA, the CDR3 is TGTGCCAGCAGCTTGATGGAGGACACTGAAGCTTTCTTT. Amino acid sequence: CASSLMEDTEAFF.

This clone was detected many times. The V gene is TRBV10-3, the J gene TRBJ1-5; no firm D call. Trimming removed 0 bases from V and 0 bases from J, with 9 bases in between. This CDR3 has 16 residues. Germline assignment: CDR1 ENHRY and CDR2 SYGVKD. This CDR3 is CAISESILDSNQPQHF. CDR3 sequence (DNA): TGTGCCATCAGTGAGTCGATTCTTGATAGCAATCAGCCCCAGCATTTT.

Concerning this clone: A much larger clone lies a single base off, so this may be a read error. The chain employs TRBV29-1 and TRBJ1-1; TRBD1 might be the D (5 bases). Germline V gene sequence: CDR1 SQVTM, CDR2 ANQGSEA. CDR3 length: 12 amino acids. CDR3 amino acids: CSVAGRNTESFF. The DNA for the CDR3 is TGCAGCGTGGCAGGGCGGAACACTGAATCTTTCTTT.